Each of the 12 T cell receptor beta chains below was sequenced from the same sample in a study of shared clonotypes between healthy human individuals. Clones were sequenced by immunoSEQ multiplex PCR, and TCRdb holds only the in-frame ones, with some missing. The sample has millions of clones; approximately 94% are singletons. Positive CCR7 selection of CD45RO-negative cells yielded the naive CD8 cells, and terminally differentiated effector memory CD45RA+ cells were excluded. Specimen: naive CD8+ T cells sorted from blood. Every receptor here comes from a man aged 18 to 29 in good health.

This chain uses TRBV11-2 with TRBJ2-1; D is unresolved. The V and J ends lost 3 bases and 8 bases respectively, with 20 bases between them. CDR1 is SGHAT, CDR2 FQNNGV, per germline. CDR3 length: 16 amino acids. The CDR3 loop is CASSFMAPDLGYEQFF. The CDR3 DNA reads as TGTGCCAGCAGCTTTATGGCCCCTGACCTAGGTTATGAGCAGTTCTTC.

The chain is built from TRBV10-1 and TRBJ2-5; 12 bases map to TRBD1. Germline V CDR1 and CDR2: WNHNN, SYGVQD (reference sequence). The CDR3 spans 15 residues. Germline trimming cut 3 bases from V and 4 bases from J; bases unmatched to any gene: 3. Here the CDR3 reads CASSERDRGRETQYF. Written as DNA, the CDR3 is TGCGCCAGCAGTGAAAGGGACAGGGGGCGAGAGACCCAGTACTTC.

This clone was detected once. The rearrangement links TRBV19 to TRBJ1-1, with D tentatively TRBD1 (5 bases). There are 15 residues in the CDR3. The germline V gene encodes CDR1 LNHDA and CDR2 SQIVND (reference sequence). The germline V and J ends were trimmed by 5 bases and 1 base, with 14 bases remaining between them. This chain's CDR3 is CASSFNGGPNTEAFF. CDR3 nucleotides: TGTGCCAGTAGTTTCAACGGGGGACCGAACACTGAAGCTTTCTTT.

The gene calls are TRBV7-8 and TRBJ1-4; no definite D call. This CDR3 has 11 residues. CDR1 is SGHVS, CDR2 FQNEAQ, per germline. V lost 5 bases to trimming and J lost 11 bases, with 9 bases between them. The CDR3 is CASSETGKLFF. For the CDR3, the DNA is TGTGCCAGCAGCGAGACGGGGAAACTGTTTTTT.

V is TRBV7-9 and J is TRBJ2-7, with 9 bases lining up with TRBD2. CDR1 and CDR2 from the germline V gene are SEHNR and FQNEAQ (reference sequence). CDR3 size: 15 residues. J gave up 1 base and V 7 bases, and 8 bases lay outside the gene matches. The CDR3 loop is CASTDLAGQSYEQYF. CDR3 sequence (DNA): TGTGCCAGCACTGATCTAGCGGGGCAATCCTACGAGCAGTACTTC.

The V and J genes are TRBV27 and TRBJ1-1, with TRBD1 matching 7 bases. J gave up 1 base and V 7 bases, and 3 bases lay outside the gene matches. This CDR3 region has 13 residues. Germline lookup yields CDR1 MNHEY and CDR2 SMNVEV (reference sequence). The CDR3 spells CASIRTGNTEAFF. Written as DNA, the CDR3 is TGTGCCAGCATTCGGACAGGGAACACTGAAGCTTTCTTT.

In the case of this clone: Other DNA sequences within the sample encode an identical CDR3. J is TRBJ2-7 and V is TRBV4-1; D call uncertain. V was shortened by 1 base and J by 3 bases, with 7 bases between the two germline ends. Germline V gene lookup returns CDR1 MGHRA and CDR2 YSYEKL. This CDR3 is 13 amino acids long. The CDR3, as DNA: TGCGCCAGCAGCCAAGTACCGGGCTACGAGCAGTACTTC. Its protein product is CASSQVPGYEQYF.

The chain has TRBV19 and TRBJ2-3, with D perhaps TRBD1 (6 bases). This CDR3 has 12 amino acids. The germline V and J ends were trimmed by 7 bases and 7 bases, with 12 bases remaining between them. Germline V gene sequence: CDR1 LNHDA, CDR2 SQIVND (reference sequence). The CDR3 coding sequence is TGTGCCAGTAAAGGGACACCATATACGCAGTATTTT. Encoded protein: CASKGTPYTQYF.

The CDR3 DNA sequence: TGTGCCAGCAGTTCCATGGACAGGCCGGACTCACCCCTCCACTTT. Translating gives CASSSMDRPDSPLHF. The rearrangement joins TRBV27 to TRBJ1-6; TRBD1 matches 7 bases. With 4 bases clipped from V and 10 bases from J, the junction kept 10 bases outside the gene matches. This CDR3 is built from 15 residues. From germline, CDR1 is MNHEY and CDR2 SMNVEV (reference sequence).

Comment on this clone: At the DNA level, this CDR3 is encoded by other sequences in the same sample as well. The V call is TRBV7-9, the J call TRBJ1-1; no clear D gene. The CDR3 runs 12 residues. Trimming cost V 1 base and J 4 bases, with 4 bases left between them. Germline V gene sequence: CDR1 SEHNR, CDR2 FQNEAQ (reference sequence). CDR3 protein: CASSLDFTEAFF. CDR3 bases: TGTGCCAGCAGCTTAGACTTCACTGAAGCTTTCTTT. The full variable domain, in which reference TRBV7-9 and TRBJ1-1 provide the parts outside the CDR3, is DTGVSQNPRHKITKRGQNVTFRCDPISEHNRLYWYRQTLGQGPEFLTYFQNEAQLEKSRLLSDRFSAERPKGSFSTLEIQRTEQGDSAMYLCASSLDFTEAFFGQGTRLTVV.

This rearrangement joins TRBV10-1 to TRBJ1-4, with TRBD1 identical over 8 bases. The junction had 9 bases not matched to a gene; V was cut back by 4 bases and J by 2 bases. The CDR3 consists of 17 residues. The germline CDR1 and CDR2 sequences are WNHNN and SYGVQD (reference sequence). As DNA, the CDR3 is TGCGCCAGCAGTGCGGACAGGGACCCCTCGACTAATGAAAAACTGTTTTTT. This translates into CASSADRDPSTNEKLFF.

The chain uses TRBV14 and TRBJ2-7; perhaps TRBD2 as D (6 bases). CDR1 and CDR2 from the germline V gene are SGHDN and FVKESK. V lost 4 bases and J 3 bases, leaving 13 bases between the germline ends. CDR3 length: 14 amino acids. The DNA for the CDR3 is TGTGCCAGCAGCCGGCCGGGAGACCACTACGAGCAGTACTTC. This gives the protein CASSRPGDHYEQYF.